The TCR beta chain under discussion was sequenced for a study of blood T cell repertoires in COVID-19. Study as a whole: Some COVID-19 samples were acute and others convalescent; all came from the United States, Italy and Spain.

Participants were aged 18 to 89 years, lived in around 22 US areas, and enrolled virtually. This CDR3 region has 15 residues. The germline gives CDR1 SGHVS, CDR2 FNYEAQ. With V trimmed by 5 bases and J by 8 bases, 11 bases remained unmatched. Produced via immunoSEQ multiplex PCR; TCRdb's table is partial and in-frame only. This sample has roughly 300,000 clones; 80% to 90% occur once, and the top ten carry over 3.5%. The chain has TRBV7-6 and TRBJ2-1; 8 bases line up with TRBD2. The clonotype originates from a man younger than 45 who had recovered from COVID-19. Sequencing was done on a sample of PBMCs or T cells enriched from blood (not recorded which). CDR3 region: CASSPNNGRVDEQFF. The CDR3 DNA follows: TGTGCCAGCAGCCCCAATAACGGGAGGGTCGATGAGCAGTTCTTC.